The rows below give T cell receptor beta chains drawn from one sample of a study of T cell repertoires in aging, cancer and after chemotherapy. One entry per CDR3 protein results from TCRdb running MiXCR on the multiplex PCR reads. In the table there are approximately 6,000 distinct CDR3 sequences, around 33% of which are singletons. The sample consisted of blood. Source of these receptors: a human donor with a blood cancer. Each CDR3 is given with its conserved first and last residue. Each record gives: CDR3 DNA, CDR3 protein, clone size, J gene, V gene, D gene. A D gene is named only where the DNA matches it firmly. Expanded clones are given a class, and other clones once, few, many or no size at all.

TGTGCCACCACCCCACAACTTGGGCACGTCCTGTTTTTT,CATTPQLGHVLFF,medium-sized,TRBJ2-2,TRBV15,NA
TGCGCCAGCAGCCGGGACAGGGATTCACCCCTCCACTTT,CASSRDRDSPLHF,NA,TRBJ1-6,TRBV5-6,TRBD1
TGTGCCAGTAACCCCGGACAGGGGAGAACTGAAGCTTTCTTT,CASNPGQGRTEAFF,few,TRBJ1-1,TRBV19,TRBD1
TGTGCCAGTAGTTCCTACGGGACAGGGGTTGGCTACACCTTC,CASSSYGTGVGYTF,medium-sized,TRBJ1-2,TRBV19,TRBD1
TGTGCCAGCTCGGGGAGGGCTAACTATGGCTACACCTTC,CASSGRANYGYTF,few,TRBJ1-2,TRBV12-3/TRBV12-4,NA
TGTGCCAGCAGCTCGGGACAGGGGACCGTCTCCTTGGGGTATGGCTACACCTTC,CASSSGQGTVSLGYGYTF,few,TRBJ1-2,TRBV5-4,TRBD1
TGTGCCTGGAATGAGGGAGCGGGACCTTACGAGCAGTACTTC,CAWNEGAGPYEQYF,NA,TRBJ2-7,TRBV30,TRBD2
TGTGCCAGCAGTTACGACAAGCGGGGGAGACACTATGGCTACACCTTC,CASSYDKRGRHYGYTF,NA,TRBJ1-2,TRBV6-5,NA
TGTGCCAGCAGCAGCCGGGACAACTCCTACGAGCAGTACTTC,CASSSRDNSYEQYF,NA,TRBJ2-7,TRBV11-3,NA
TGTGCCAGCAGAAAGACAGGGGGCGGTCAGCCCCAGCATTTT,CASRKTGGGQPQHF,few,TRBJ1-5,TRBV6-4,TRBD1
TGTGCCACCAGTGATTCACGGGCAGGGAGAGGGGAGCAGTACTTC,CATSDSRAGRGEQYF,large,TRBJ2-7,TRBV24-1,NA
TGTGCTAGTGGTTCGGGACTAGCGGACTCCTACGAGCAGTACTTC,CASGSGLADSYEQYF,NA,TRBJ2-7,TRBV12-3/TRBV12-4,TRBD2
TGTGCCAGCGGCCGGATGACAGGGGGTGAGCAGTTCTTC,CASGRMTGGEQFF,NA,TRBJ2-1,TRBV5-4,TRBD1
TGTGCCAGTACTCTGACAGGGTACTATGGCTACACCTTC,CASTLTGYYGYTF,NA,TRBJ1-2,TRBV19,TRBD1
TGCGCCAGCAGCGCGGGACTAGCGAATTACGAGCAGTACTTC,CASSAGLANYEQYF,NA,TRBJ2-7,TRBV5-1,TRBD2
TGTGCCATCAGTGAGCCACGGACAGGGAGAAACACCATATATTTT,CAISEPRTGRNTIYF,NA,TRBJ1-3,TRBV10-3,TRBD1
TGTGCCACCGCCCCCCCACCGGGACTGGAGTTCATCGGTACGCAGTATTTT,CATAPPPGLEFIGTQYF,NA,TRBJ2-3,TRBV24-1,NA
TGCAGCGCCGTCCACAGGGGCCATCCTATGAACACTGAAGCTTTCTTT,CSAVHRGHPMNTEAFF,few,TRBJ1-1,TRBV29-1,TRBD1
TGTGCCAGCAGTTACTCGCGGACAGGGGGCTACGAGCAGTACTTC,CASSYSRTGGYEQYF,few,TRBJ2-7,TRBV6-5,TRBD1
TGTGCCAGCAGCTTAGCAGGGTCCCAAGAGACCCAGTACTTC,CASSLAGSQETQYF,NA,TRBJ2-5,TRBV5-5,NA
TGTGCCAGTAGTAGGTCGCGACAGGGGGGCAACACCGGGGAGCTGTTTTTT,CASSRSRQGGNTGELFF,few,TRBJ2-2,TRBV19,TRBD1
TGCAGTGCTAGAGTTGGGACTAGCGGGAGCGGGGAGCTGTTTTTT,CSARVGTSGSGELFF,NA,TRBJ2-2,TRBV20-1,TRBD2
TGTGCCAGCAGCGGGGCGTGGGGAGAGAAGAACACTGAAGCTTTCTTT,CASSGAWGEKNTEAFF,NA,TRBJ1-1,TRBV7-6,NA
TGCAGCGTTGAGGACCGCTTCGAGCAGTACTTC,CSVEDRFEQYF,medium-sized,TRBJ2-7,TRBV29-1,NA
TGTGCCAGCAGCTTAGACAGGGGGAGTGGCTACACCTTC,CASSLDRGSGYTF,medium-sized,TRBJ1-2,TRBV7-6,TRBD1
TGTGCCAGCAGGTTGCTAGCGCGAGGGGAGCTGTTTTTT,CASRLLARGELFF,NA,TRBJ2-2,TRBV11-3,NA
TGTGCCAGCAGCTTAGAATTGGCTCCTCGTGCCCGGGGGGGCTACACCTTC,CASSLELAPRARGGYTF,NA,TRBJ1-2,TRBV7-2,NA
TGTGCCAGCACCGGGACGTCCTACAATGAGCAGTTCTTC,CASTGTSYNEQFF,few,TRBJ2-1,TRBV6-5,NA
TGTGCCAGCAGCTTAGGGGCCGGGAACACTGAAGCTTTCTTT,CASSLGAGNTEAFF,NA,TRBJ1-1,TRBV7-3,NA
TGTGCCAGCAGCCAAAGGACAGGGTTCGGGACAGATACGCAGTATTTT,CASSQRTGFGTDTQYF,few,TRBJ2-3,TRBV14,TRBD1
TGTGCCAGTAGTGAGTATACGCAGTATTTT,CASSEYTQYF,medium-sized,TRBJ2-3,TRBV19,NA
TGTGCCAGCAGCTTAGGTCAGGGATGGTACGAGCAGTACTTC,CASSLGQGWYEQYF,few,TRBJ2-7,TRBV7-9,NA
TGTGCCAGCAGTTGGGGGGGGCAAAGGAATGAGCAGTTCTTC,CASSWGGQRNEQFF,medium-sized,TRBJ2-1,TRBV6-5,NA
TGTGCCAGCAGCACCTTAGGGAACAATGAGCAGTTCTTC,CASSTLGNNEQFF,NA,TRBJ2-1,TRBV5-4,NA
TGCAGTGCTTGGACAGGGCAGAACACCGGGGAGCTGTTTTTT,CSAWTGQNTGELFF,NA,TRBJ2-2,TRBV20-1,TRBD1
TGCAGCGTTGACGCTGGGCGATACCAAGAGACCCAGTACTTC,CSVDAGRYQETQYF,medium-sized,TRBJ2-5,TRBV29-1,NA
TGTGCCAGAAGCAAAGGGACAGACCCCGTGCCCCAGCATTTT,CARSKGTDPVPQHF,NA,TRBJ1-5,TRBV5-3,TRBD1
TGTGCCAGCAGCCCCCCCCGGGGACAGGGGGAAAGAGAGACCCAGTACTTC,CASSPPRGQGERETQYF,NA,TRBJ2-5,TRBV7-9,TRBD1
TGCAGCGTTGAAGATCCGGGGACCCGAAACTATGGCTACACCTTC,CSVEDPGTRNYGYTF,few,TRBJ1-2,TRBV29-1,NA
TGCAGTGCTATTCGGCGCGGGAACACTGAAGCTTTCTTT,CSAIRRGNTEAFF,NA,TRBJ1-1,TRBV20-1,NA
TGTGCCAGCAGCGGGCTAAGGACACTGAATGAGCAGTTCTTC,CASSGLRTLNEQFF,NA,TRBJ2-1,TRBV11-3,NA
TGTGCCAGCTCAGCGCGACGTCGGGACACCGGGGAGCTGTTTTTT,CASSARRRDTGELFF,few,TRBJ2-2,TRBV18,NA
TGCGCCAGCAGCTTGGACCCGGCAGGGCACGCAGAGACCCAGTACTTC,CASSLDPAGHAETQYF,NA,TRBJ2-5,TRBV5-6,NA
TGTGCCAGCAGTTTATGGGGAATAAGACAGGGATTGGGTTCTCAGCCCCAGCATTTT,CASSLWGIRQGLGSQPQHF,NA,TRBJ1-5,TRBV27,TRBD1
TGTGCCAGCAGTTTACAACAGACAAACACAGATACGCAGTATTTT,CASSLQQTNTDTQYF,NA,TRBJ2-3,TRBV27,NA
TGTGCCAGCAGCTTAGTGGCGGAGAATGGCTACACCTTC,CASSLVAENGYTF,NA,TRBJ1-2,TRBV7-2,NA
TGTGCCAGCAGTTTCGACTGGAGCTCCTACAATGAGCAGTTCTTC,CASSFDWSSYNEQFF,once,TRBJ2-1,TRBV7-2,NA
TGTGCCAGCAGCGTAGGGATAAAGATGAACACTGAAGCTTTCTTT,CASSVGIKMNTEAFF,NA,TRBJ1-1,TRBV5-6,NA
TGTGCCAGCAGTTCCGGGACAGGAGAAAAACTGTTTTTT,CASSSGTGEKLFF,few,TRBJ1-4,TRBV12-3/TRBV12-4,TRBD1
TGTGCCAGCAGCTTAAGGGAAACACAGTTCGGGACAGGGGGCCATGGCTACACCTTC,CASSLRETQFGTGGHGYTF,few,TRBJ1-2,TRBV7-9,TRBD1
TGCGCCAGCAGCCAAGATGTTATCAGGGCCGGCTACAATGAGCAGTTCTTC,CASSQDVIRAGYNEQFF,NA,TRBJ2-1,TRBV4-3,NA
TGTGCCAGCAGCTTAGAGGGATACGGGCAAGCCCTGGGGACAGATCAAAATTACGAGCAGTACTTC,CASSLEGYGQALGTDQNYEQYF,NA,TRBJ2-7,TRBV11-3,TRBD1
TGTGCCAGCAGCAACACAGTAAGGGCTTGGGATCCCCTCCACTTT,CASSNTVRAWDPLHF,medium-sized,TRBJ1-6,TRBV5-6,NA
TGCGCCAGCAGCGTGACTCCCTCTCCCGCAGACACCTACGAGCAGTACTTC,CASSVTPSPADTYEQYF,NA,TRBJ2-7,TRBV5-1,NA
TGTGCCAGCAGTCGCCCGACTAGGGATGAGACCCAGTACTTC,CASSRPTRDETQYF,NA,TRBJ2-5,TRBV6-2/TRBV6-3,NA
TGTGCCAGCAGTTCGTCCGGGACTAGCGACCCTGATACGCAGTATTTT,CASSSSGTSDPDTQYF,medium-sized,TRBJ2-3,TRBV6-5,TRBD2
TGCAGTGCTAGTCCAAACTCCTACAATGAGCAGTTCTTC,CSASPNSYNEQFF,few,TRBJ2-1,TRBV20-1,NA
TGCAGCGTTGCTCCGTACAATGAGCAGTTCTTC,CSVAPYNEQFF,large,TRBJ2-1,TRBV29-1,NA
TGTGCCAGCAGCCTCAGCGGGGGGGCCTTTTCCGGGGAGCTGTTTTTT,CASSLSGGAFSGELFF,few,TRBJ2-2,TRBV7-2,TRBD2